These 6 T cell receptor beta chains were sequenced from one sample in a study of identical twins listed by TCRdb under 2016. Libraries were built with 5' RACE. This sample was sequenced with an Illumina HiSeq 2000. TCRdb cleaned the public reads at Q25 with fastp, built clones with MiXCR and kept in-frame beta chains. Under each unique CDR3 protein, matching rows form one entry showing the most common genes and DNA. This sample lists roughly 1.6 million distinct CDR3 sequences; under 35% were detected once. The top ten clones comprise about 0.3% of the sample. Material: cord blood. These receptors originate from a newborn girl in good health.

This clonotype has ten or more counts. The chain has TRBV7-9 and TRBJ2-3; a possible D gene is TRBD2 (6 bases). The ends were cut back, 4 bases at V and 6 bases at J, with 14 bases in the middle. This CDR3 spans 14 amino acids. Germline values: CDR1 SEHNR, CDR2 FQNEAQ (reference sequence). As DNA, the CDR3 is TGTGCCAGCAGCTCTTATAGCGGACGCGATACGCAGTATTTT. Translating it yields CASSSYSGRDTQYF. The full variable domain, rest sourced from reference TRBV7-9 and TRBJ2-3, is DTGVSQNPRHKITKRGQNVTFRCDPISEHNRLYWYRQTLGQGPEFLTYFQNEAQLEKSRLLSDRFSAERPKGSFSTLEIQRTEQGDSAMYLCASSSYSGRDTQYFGPGTRLTVL.

V and J are TRBV20-1 and TRBJ2-3; D ambiguous. This CDR3 comprises 16 residues. V was cut by 0 bases and J by 7 bases, with 20 bases left in between. Germline lookup yields CDR1 DFQATT and CDR2 SNEGSKA (reference sequence). Here the CDR3 reads CSARDLFGSAVYTQYF. In DNA, the CDR3 is TGCAGTGCTAGAGATTTATTCGGGTCCGCGGTTTATACGCAGTATTTT.

This rearrangement joins TRBV20-1 to TRBJ2-3; D remains ambiguous. The V gene's germline CDR1 is DFQATT and CDR2 SNEGSKA (reference sequence). Trimming took 5 bases from V and 0 from J, leaving 12 bases between them. CDR3 length equals 14 residues. The CDR3 DNA sequence: TGCAGTGCTCGAAAGCCTCCTAGCACAGATACGCAGTATTTT. Translating gives CSARKPPSTDTQYF.

This clonotype has only a few counts. The chain joins TRBV7-8 to TRBJ2-7, with 8 bases aligning to TRBD2. V lost 0 bases, J lost 4 bases, and 8 bases stayed unmatched. CDR1 SGHVS and CDR2 FQNEAQ come from the germline V gene. The CDR3 is 16 residues long. CDR3 DNA: TGTGCCAGCAGCTTAGCCGTAGCGGGACCAAAATACGAGCAGTACTTC. Protein sequence: CASSLAVAGPKYEQYF.

The chain carries TRBV7-9 and TRBJ1-1; D may be TRBD1 (5 bases). V was clipped by 3 bases and J by 1 base, with 9 bases between them. Germline CDR1 is SEHNR and CDR2 is FQNEAQ (reference sequence). The CDR3 is 14 residues long. CDR3 nucleotide sequence: TGTGCCAGCAGCTTCAGGGTCCAGAACACTGAAGCTTTCTTT. It yields the protein CASSFRVQNTEAFF.

J is TRBJ1-2 and V is TRBV5-1; TRBD1 is a possible D gene (5 bases). The V end was cut by 0 bases, the J end by 3 bases, with 9 bases between. This CDR3 has 14 amino acids. Germline V lookup: CDR1 SGHRS, CDR2 YFSETQ. CDR3 sequence: CASSLDGTDYGYTF. The CDR3 DNA follows: TGCGCCAGCAGCTTGGACGGGACGGACTATGGCTACACCTTC. The variable domain in full, with the rest retrieved from reference TRBV5-1 and TRBJ1-2, is KAGVTQTPRYLIKTRGQQVTLSCSPISGHRSVSWYQQTPGQGLQFLFEYFSETQRNKGNFPGRFSGRQFSNSRSEMNVSTLELGDSALYLCASSLDGTDYGYTFGSGTRLTVV.